Reported below is one TCR beta chain. No antigen is known for it. The record has no base qualities; no much larger clone is one base away. The entry originates in a study of blood T cells in healthy people across ages (dated by TCRdb to about 2015). For the wider study: In model experiments, template switching captured about one uniquely barcoded TCR beta cDNA molecule for every two T cells. The study measured age-related changes in TCR beta repertoire diversity using deep sequencing normalized with unique cDNA molecular identifiers. The donors were divided into four age groups: young (average about 16 years), middle-aged (about 41), aged (roughly 66) and long-lived (roughly 82). The study analyzed two additional independent replicas of 1 million unique cDNA reads from the same blood draw for two donors, one aged 18 to 29 and one aged 80 or older.

The library was produced with 5' RACE. The sequencer listed for this sample is Illumina HiSeq 2500. A second roughly 6 to 11 cycle PCR used a sample-barcoded 5' primer and a J-beta primer mix. A unique molecular identifier was introduced onto each TCR beta cDNA molecule by a template-switch 5' adaptor carrying 12 random nucleotides. At least 2.5 million CDR3-containing paired-end reads were obtained from each sample. First-strand cDNA synthesis was performed from all RNA using the Mint cDNA synthesis kit, with priming by a TRBC-specific oligonucleotide. Following uracil-DNA glycosylase treatment, all cDNA underwent a first 18-cycle PCR with the universal primers M1SS and BC2_uni_R. Per the authors' processing: Each sample was normalized by randomly selecting 1 million high-quality reads, each carrying a distinct molecular identifier. Instead of being binned into consensus sequences, reads that shared molecular identifiers were thrown out. CDR3 identification, clonotype clustering and error correction used MiTCR with a Q25 quality threshold and the strictest error-elimination algorithm. A nonparametric unseen species model using Euler transformation provided a lower-bound estimate of total TCR beta diversity. The public reads were reanalyzed by TCRdb: fastp trimming at Q25, MiXCR alignment, in-frame beta chains only. Rows merge per CDR3 protein into single entries with the most common DNA and genes. These V and J calls derive from TCRdb rather than the authors' analysis. The sample table records about 930,000 distinct CDR3 sequences; under 35% of these occur just once. Roughly 10% of the sample comes from the top ten.

From the cysteine through the phenylalanine, the CDR3 covers 13 amino acids. The DNA shown is the 39-base CDR3, in frame from base 1. CDR1 is given as MNHEY and CDR2 as SVGAGI, both from the germline V gene. After removal of 2 bases from V and 7 bases from J, the junction retains 4 bases not matched to a gene. General study outcomes and caveats: The percentage of naive T cells measured by flow cytometry correlated strongly with observed TCR beta diversity. Total diversity estimates from one million sequenced T cells were considered lower bounds and underestimates. As age increased, observed TCR beta diversity per million T cells dropped in a roughly linear way, and a significant reduction was already evident by age 40. Compared with the aged group, the long-lived group had more naive CD4+ T cells, fewer expanded clones and increased TCR diversity, suggesting age selection. Since profiling was done on bulk unsorted PBMCs, naive and antigen-experienced compartments could not be conclusively compared. Donor CMV infection status was unknown, potentially confounding age-related changes in expanded clonotypes.

Donors were approximately 42 systemically healthy Caucasian individuals from Russia aged 6 to 90 years. Ten milliliters of peripheral blood were drawn from each donor into EDTA-treated Vacutainer tubes. Ficoll-Paque density-gradient centrifugation was used to isolate PBMCs, with at least 6 million obtained per sample. Total RNA was extracted from PBMCs with Trizol reagent, with at least 6 micrograms obtained per sample. For every donor, an aliquot of PBMCs went through flow cytometry to measure the percentages of naive CD45RAhigh/CD27high T cells. This sample was also put to use in a study of T cells of mothers and their children. As the second paper documents: Donors were nine systemically healthy Caucasian individuals: three mothers and their six children. cDNA synthesis consumed the entire amount of extracted RNA, loaded at approximately 1.4 ug RNA in each 15 ul reaction. In the second PCR, the M1S primer introduced both the sample barcodes and 2-4 random nucleotides. More than 8.5 million TCR beta CDR3 reads were obtained from each mother, and millions of reads were obtained from each child. TCR recombination output is similarly shaped by thymic selection in related and unrelated pairs, with a minor effect exerted by inherited differences. Normalized repertoire overlap in related mother-child pairs was always slightly higher than in unrelated mother-child pairs, but the difference was never significant. With a sensitivity of roughly 93 clones per million clonotypes, no persistent microchimeric T cell clones were detected. The study used deep NGS to compare TCR beta repertoires of mothers and children, seeking features distinguishing related mother-child pairs from unrelated individuals. The mean age was about 38 +/- 4 years for the mothers and 11 +/- 4 years for the children. After adapter ligation was performed with NEBNext reagents, the libraries were sequenced on an Illumina HiSeq 2000 with 100+100 nt paired-end reads. To prevent cross-contamination, the mother and child libraries were prepared one month apart and sequenced in separate runs. Each donor had between roughly 450,000 and 2,100,000 distinct TCR beta clonotypes identified. Naive TCR beta clonotypes were estimated from low-frequency clonotypes matched to each donor's FACS-determined naive share, without sorting.

The sequence came from a woman aged 40 to 55 in good health. The chain employs TRBV6-5 and TRBJ2-7; 8 junctional bases match TRBD1. Sequenced material: blood. The CDR3 region reads CASSYGRGLEQYF. The nucleotide sequence reads TGTGCCAGCAGTTACGGCAGGGGGCTTGAGCAGTACTTC.